The 7 T cell receptor beta chains listed next were all sequenced from one sample in a study of CD8+ T cells in alopecia areata. Treatment given: oral pan-JAK inhibitor, 5-10 mg twice daily. RNA was extracted and reverse transcribed into cDNA as the sequencing template. The data were produced by immunoSEQ multiplex PCR, yet TCRdb's version contains in-frame clones alone and is incomplete. The sample has 170,000 or so clones; about two thirds are singletons. The sample consisted of CD4+ T cells sorted from blood, taken at week 4, from a patient treated with tofacitinib. The receptors derive from a human donor with alopecia areata.

This clone has a handful of counts. The rearrangement links TRBV29-1 to TRBJ2-2; D not certain. CDR1 is SQVTM, CDR2 ANQGSEA, per germline. The length of the CDR3 is 12 residues. V was shortened by 5 bases and J by 9 bases, with 13 bases between the two germline ends. This CDR3 reads CSVPPSARELFF. CDR3 nucleotides: TGCAGCGTTCCCCCTTCGGCGAGGGAGCTGTTTTTT.

The rearrangement joins TRBV5-6 to TRBJ2-3; D might be TRBD2 (6 bases). Trimming left V 0 bases short and J 4 bases short, with 6 bases between. The CDR3 sequence is 13 residues long. Germline V gives CDR1 SGHDT, CDR2 YYEEEE. This CDR3 is CASSLAGADTQYF. As DNA, the CDR3 is TGTGCCAGCAGCTTGGCGGGAGCAGATACGCAGTATTTT.

This sequence joins TRBV18 and TRBJ2-3, with D tentatively TRBD2 (6 bases). Germline CDR1 KGHSH, CDR2 LQKENI. V dropped 2 bases and J dropped 2 bases, with 11 bases sitting between them. The CDR3 has 15 residues. CDR3 sequence (DNA): TGTGCCAGCTCACCAAACGGAGGGATCACAGATACGCAGTATTTT. Encoded protein: CASSPNGGITDTQYF.

The J gene is TRBJ2-6, the V gene TRBV13; 7 nucleotides match TRBD1. The trim removed 5 bases at V and 0 bases at J, leaving 4 bases unmatched. This CDR3 spans 16 amino acids. CDR1 and CDR2 from the germline V gene are PRHDT and FYEKMQ (reference sequence). CDR3 protein: CASSPGTDSGANVLTF. In DNA, the CDR3 is TGTGCCAGCAGCCCGGGGACAGACTCTGGGGCCAACGTCCTGACTTTC.

The sample holds a few counts of this clone. V gene TRBV29-1 combines with J gene TRBJ1-2; TRBD1 aligns across 7 bases. The CDR3 is made up of 12 amino acids. Germline values: CDR1 SQVTM, CDR2 ANQGSEA. With 7 bases clipped from V and 3 bases from J, the junction kept 5 bases outside the gene matches. The CDR3, as DNA: TGCAGCGGTGTTCAGGGGGACTATGGCTACACCTTC. Translating it yields CSGVQGDYGYTF.

This rearrangement joins TRBV7-2 to TRBJ2-3, with a possible D match to TRBD2 (6 bases). Deletions cut 1 base from V and 4 bases from J, with 15 bases between. Per germline, CDR1 SGHTA and CDR2 FQGNSA. CDR3 length equals 16 residues. CDR3 in DNA: TGTGCCAGCAGCTTAGATGGAGGGGTTCCCGCAGATACGCAGTATTTT. Translating it yields CASSLDGGVPADTQYF.

A single count supports this clone. The CDR3 region has the DNA TGCGCCAGCAGGGTGGGGGTCGTTGTGACTGAAGCTTTCTTT. Its translation is CASRVGVVVTEAFF. The rearrangement joins TRBV5-1 to TRBJ1-1, with a possible D match to TRBD1 (5 bases). Trimming removed 5 bases from V and 5 bases from J, with 16 bases in between. The CDR3 has 14 residues. The V gene's germline CDR1 is SGHRS and CDR2 YFSETQ. The entire variable domain, with the rest obtained from reference TRBV5-1 and TRBJ1-1, is as follows: KAGVTQTPRYLIKTRGQQVTLSCSPISGHRSVSWYQQTPGQGLQFLFEYFSETQRNKGNFPGRFSGRQFSNSRSEMNVSTLELGDSALYLCASRVGVVVTEAFFGQGTRLTVV.